The rows below give T cell receptor beta chains drawn from one sample of a study of regulatory T cells in long-lasting Graves disease. TCRdb reanalysed the multiplex PCR reads using MiXCR and keeps one entry per CDR3 protein. There are about 330,000 distinct CDR3 sequences in the sample; 15% to 20% occur only once, and about 19% lies in the top ten. These data were also filed under a second study, of T cells in Graves' hyperthyroidism and ophthalmopathy.

This sample comprised peripheral blood mononuclear cells (PBMCs), obtained at new diagnosis, from a patient treated with antithyroid drugs. The receptor set was obtained from a woman in her late teens or twenties with Graves disease. The CDR3 runs from the conserved cysteine through the conserved F or W. The D gene is left open where the match is weak. Clone size is given for some rows only: seen once, a few or many times, or a class if the clone is expanded.

D	V	J	size	DNA	CDR3
NA	TRBV4-2	TRBJ1-4	NA	TGTGCCAGCAGCCAAGAGTTGCAGGGAAGGAAAAATGAAAAACTGTTTTTT	CASSQELQGRKNEKLFF
TRBD1	TRBV11-1	TRBJ1-2	many	TGTGCCAGCAGCTCTCCCAACCGGGACAGTCTCGGCTCTGACTACACCTTC	CASSSPNRDSLGSDYTF
NA	TRBV5-1	TRBJ2-6	many	TGCGCCAGCAGCTTGGTGGGGGCCAACGTCCTGACTTTC	CASSLVGANVLTF
NA	TRBV12-3/TRBV12-4	TRBJ2-5	many	TGTGCCAGCAGTTTCATGGGGCTACAAGAGACCCAGTACTTC	CASSFMGLQETQYF
NA	TRBV20-1	TRBJ1-6	NA	TGCAGTGCTAGGGGCGGGAGCTCCTATAATTCACCCCTCCACTTT	CSARGGSSYNSPLHF
TRBD1	TRBV27	TRBJ2-4	few	TGTGCCAGCAGCACACAAAAACAGGGGATAGCCAAAAACATTCAGTACTTC	CASSTQKQGIAKNIQYF
NA	TRBV28	TRBJ2-7	many	TGTGCCAGCAGTTTACGAGGGATGCAGAATTACGAGCAGTACTTC	CASSLRGMQNYEQYF
NA	TRBV3-1	TRBJ2-5	NA	TGTGCCAGCAGCCAAGGCAGCGGGGAGACCCAGTACTTC	CASSQGSGETQYF
TRBD1	TRBV5-1	TRBJ2-7	many	TGCGCCAGCAGCAGCCGGGACAGGGTCGAGCAGTACTTC	CASSSRDRVEQYF
NA	TRBV27	TRBJ1-6	many	TGTGCCAGCAGTCCCCGGGACGGGTATAATTCACCCCTCCACTTT	CASSPRDGYNSPLHF
TRBD1	TRBV5-1	TRBJ1-6	NA	TGCGCCAGCAGCCGACAGGGGTGGAATTCACCCCTCCACTTT	CASSRQGWNSPLHF
NA	TRBV2	TRBJ1-6	many	TGTGCCAGCAGTGAAGATCCTGCCGGTTCACCCCTCCACTTT	CASSEDPAGSPLHF
NA	TRBV5-1	TRBJ1-1	few	TGCGCCAGCAGCTCGACCCCGGGGGAGACTGAAGCTTTCTTT	CASSSTPGETEAFF
TRBD1	TRBV5-1	TRBJ1-1	many	TGCGCCAGCGGCCGGACAGGAATGAACACTGAAGCTTTCTTT	CASGRTGMNTEAFF
NA	TRBV30	TRBJ2-3	many	TGTGCCTGGAGTGCCGGGTCGGATACGCAGTATTTT	CAWSAGSDTQYF
NA	TRBV9	TRBJ2-5	NA	TGTGCCAGCGGCGTATCCCCTGTCGGGCGGGGCACCCAAGAGACCCAGTACTTC	CASGVSPVGRGTQETQYF
NA	TRBV27	TRBJ2-7	many	TGTGCCAGCAGTTTACACCAGGCCAACTACGAGCAGTACTTC	CASSLHQANYEQYF
TRBD1	TRBV28	TRBJ1-5	many	TGTGCCAGCAGTTTTGAGGGGGCCTATCAGCCCCAGCATTTT	CASSFEGAYQPQHF
NA	TRBV6-2/TRBV6-3	TRBJ1-1	NA	TGTGCCAGCAGTTACGGTAATGAAGCTTTCTTT	CASSYGNEAFF
TRBD1	TRBV7-9	TRBJ2-7	few	TGTGCCAGCAGCGGACAGGGGGGGCCCTACGAGCAGTACTTC	CASSGQGGPYEQYF
NA	TRBV7-3	TRBJ1-2	few	TGTGCCAGCAGCCCCCCGAGGGCCAGTCATTTTAACTATGGCTACACCTTC	CASSPPRASHFNYGYTF
TRBD1	TRBV20-1	TRBJ2-3	few	TGCAGTGCTAAGGACAGGGGCCCAGATACGCAGTATTTT	CSAKDRGPDTQYF
NA	TRBV20-1	TRBJ2-3	many	TGCAGTGCTAGAGGCGGGAACACAGATACGCAGTATTTT	CSARGGNTDTQYF
NA	TRBV28	TRBJ2-1	many	TGTGCCAGCAGTATACGGGGCTCCTACAATGAGCAGTTCTTC	CASSIRGSYNEQFF
TRBD1	TRBV7-8	TRBJ1-5	few	TGTGCCGGCAGCTGTCCTCTCCGGGACAGGGGGTATGGTAGCAATCAGCCCCAGCATTTT	CAGSCPLRDRGYGSNQPQHF
TRBD1	TRBV28	TRBJ2-5	many	TGTGCCAGCAGTTTAGGCCGGGACAGGGATGAGACCCAGTACTTC	CASSLGRDRDETQYF
TRBD1	TRBV20-1	TRBJ1-6	many	TGCAGTGCAGGACAGGGGGATAGGTCACCCCTCCACTTT	CSAGQGDRSPLHF
TRBD2	TRBV28	TRBJ2-1	once	TGTGCCAGCAGACCCGGATTCGGCGGGGGAGTTTATGAGCAGTTCTTC	CASRPGFGGGVYEQFF
NA	TRBV2	TRBJ2-7	many	TGTGCCAGCAGTGAAGCGACCCGTTACGAGCAGTACTTC	CASSEATRYEQYF
TRBD1	TRBV6-2/TRBV6-3	TRBJ1-2	NA	TGTGCCAGCATTTTAGGACAGGGGGCTGACCATGGCTACACCTTC	CASILGQGADHGYTF
TRBD1	TRBV6-5	TRBJ1-2	many	TGTGCCAGCAGTTACGTCCGGACAGGGGGCGGGTATGGCTACACCTTC	CASSYVRTGGGYGYTF
NA	TRBV6-2/TRBV6-3	TRBJ1-5	NA	TGTGCCAGCAGTGGCGAGGGGCATCAGCCCCAGCATTTT	CASSGEGHQPQHF
TRBD1	TRBV6-2/TRBV6-3	TRBJ1-6	NA	TGTGCCAGCAGTTACGCCGGGACAGCTAATTCACCCCTCCACTTT	CASSYAGTANSPLHF
NA	TRBV7-3	TRBJ2-3	many	TGTGCCAGCGGGGCGGGACTGAGCACAGATACGCAGTATTTT	CASGAGLSTDTQYF
TRBD1	TRBV7-9	TRBJ1-6	NA	TGTGCCAGCAGCCTGGACAGGGGGAGGTCACCCCTCCACTTT	CASSLDRGRSPLHF
NA	TRBV5-1	TRBJ1-6	many	TGCGCCGCGAGTAGAGAGGGAACTTCACCCCTCCACTTT	CAASREGTSPLHF
TRBD1	TRBV30	TRBJ1-2	many	TGTGCCTGGAGGCCATTAATCCGGGACAGGATAAAATATGGCTACACCTTC	CAWRPLIRDRIKYGYTF
NA	TRBV2	TRBJ2-7	many	TGTGCCAGCCGGTTGAGGACAGAAGCCTACGAGCAGTACTTC	CASRLRTEAYEQYF
NA	TRBV20-1	TRBJ1-5	many	TGCAGTGCTAGAGATCAGGGTCGAGGAAGCAATCAGCCCCAGCATTTT	CSARDQGRGSNQPQHF
NA	TRBV3-1	TRBJ1-1	many	TGTGCCAGCAGTTTAACGGCTAACACTGAAGCTTTCTTT	CASSLTANTEAFF
TRBD1	TRBV5-1	TRBJ2-7	many	TGCGCCAGCAGCTTGGGGGACAGCATCTACGAGCAGTACTTC	CASSLGDSIYEQYF
NA	TRBV10-3	TRBJ1-6	NA	TGTGCCATCAGTGAGTCGACCAACCCCCTCCACTTT	CAISESTNPLHF
NA	TRBV28	TRBJ1-1	many	TGTGCCAGCAGTTTGTCAGTGTGGGGTGGGGACACTGAAGCTTTCTTT	CASSLSVWGGDTEAFF